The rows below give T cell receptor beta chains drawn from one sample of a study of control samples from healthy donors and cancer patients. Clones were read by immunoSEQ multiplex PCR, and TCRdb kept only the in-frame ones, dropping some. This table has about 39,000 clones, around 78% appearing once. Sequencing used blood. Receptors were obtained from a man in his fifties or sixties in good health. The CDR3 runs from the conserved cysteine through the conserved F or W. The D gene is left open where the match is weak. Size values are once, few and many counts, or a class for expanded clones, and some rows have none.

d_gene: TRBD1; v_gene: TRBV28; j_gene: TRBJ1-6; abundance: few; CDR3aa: CASCDRGRSLYNSPLHF; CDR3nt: TGTGCCAGCTGTGACAGGGGGCGCTCCCTCTATAATTCACCCCTCCACTTT
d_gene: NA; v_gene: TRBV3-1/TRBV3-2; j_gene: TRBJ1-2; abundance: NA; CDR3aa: CASSQDRWGYGYTF; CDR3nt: TGTGCCAGCAGCCAAGATCGGTGGGGGTATGGCTACACCTTC
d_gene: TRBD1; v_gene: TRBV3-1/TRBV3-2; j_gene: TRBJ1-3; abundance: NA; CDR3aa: CASSLGTGRNTIYF; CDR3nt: TGTGCCAGCAGCCTCGGGACAGGGAGAAACACCATATATTTT
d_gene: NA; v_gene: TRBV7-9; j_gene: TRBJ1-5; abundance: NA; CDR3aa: CASSRSETWPQHF; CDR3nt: TGTGCCAGCAGCCGGTCTGAAACTTGGCCCCAGCATTTT
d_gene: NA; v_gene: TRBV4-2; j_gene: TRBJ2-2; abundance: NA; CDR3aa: CASSPVGTKNTGELFF; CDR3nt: TGTGCCAGCAGCCCTGTCGGGACAAAGAACACCGGGGAGCTGTTTTTT
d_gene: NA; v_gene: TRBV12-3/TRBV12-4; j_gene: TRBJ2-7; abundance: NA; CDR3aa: CASGSYEQYF; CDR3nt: TGTGCCAGCGGCTCATACGAGCAGTACTTC
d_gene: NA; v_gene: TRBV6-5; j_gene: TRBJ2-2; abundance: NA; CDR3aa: CASSYSINKELFF; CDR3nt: TGTGCCAGCAGTTACTCGATAAACAAGGAGCTGTTTTTT
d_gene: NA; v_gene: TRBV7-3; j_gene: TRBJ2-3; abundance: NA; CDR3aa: CASSLTRGTDTQYF; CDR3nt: TGTGCCAGCAGCTTAACCCGAGGCACAGATACGCAGTATTTT
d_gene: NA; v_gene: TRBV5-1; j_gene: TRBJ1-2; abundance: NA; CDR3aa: CASSPGTNYGYTF; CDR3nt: TGCGCCAGCAGCCCCGGGACTAACTATGGCTACACCTTC
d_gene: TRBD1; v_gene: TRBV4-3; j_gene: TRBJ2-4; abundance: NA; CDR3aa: CASSPTGDAKNIQYF; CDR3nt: TGCGCCAGCAGCCCGACAGGGGATGCCAAAAACATTCAGTACTTC
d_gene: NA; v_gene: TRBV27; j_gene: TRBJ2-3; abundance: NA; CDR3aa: CASSPLDSTDTQYF; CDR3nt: TGTGCCAGCAGTCCCCTCGACAGCACAGATACGCAGTATTTT
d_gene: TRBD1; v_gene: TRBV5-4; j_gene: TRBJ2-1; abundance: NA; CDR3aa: CASSLGQGGNEQFF; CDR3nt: TGTGCCAGCAGCTTGGGACAGGGGGGAAATGAGCAGTTCTTC
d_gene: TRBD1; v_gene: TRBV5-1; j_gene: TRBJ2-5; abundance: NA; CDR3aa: CASSATGGAGETQYF; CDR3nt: TGCGCCAGCAGCGCGACAGGGGGCGCCGGGGAGACCCAGTACTTC
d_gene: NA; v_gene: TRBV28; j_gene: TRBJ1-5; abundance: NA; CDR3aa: CASSLLSGQAGNQPQHF; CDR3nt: TGTGCCAGCAGTTTACTTTCGGGGCAGGCGGGCAATCAGCCCCAGCATTTT
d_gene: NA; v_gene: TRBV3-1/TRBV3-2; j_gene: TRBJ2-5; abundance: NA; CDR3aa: CASARLLQETQYF; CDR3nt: TGTGCCAGCGCGAGACTCCTACAAGAGACCCAGTACTTC
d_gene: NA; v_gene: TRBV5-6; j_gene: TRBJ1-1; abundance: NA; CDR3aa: CASSLLVRDVEAFF; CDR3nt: TGTGCCAGCAGCTTGCTCGTAAGGGACGTTGAAGCTTTCTTT
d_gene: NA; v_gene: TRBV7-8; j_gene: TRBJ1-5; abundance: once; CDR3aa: CASSLMGGVNQPQHF; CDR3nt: TGTGCCAGCAGCTTAATGGGAGGGGTAAATCAGCCCCAGCATTTT
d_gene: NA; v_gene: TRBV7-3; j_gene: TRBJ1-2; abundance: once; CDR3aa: CASSLDTVGGYTF; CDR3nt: TGTGCCAGCAGCTTAGATACAGTAGGAGGCTACACCTTC
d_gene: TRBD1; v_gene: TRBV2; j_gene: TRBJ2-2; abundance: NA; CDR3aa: CASRRQGANGELFF; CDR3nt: TGTGCCAGCCGCCGACAGGGGGCAAACGGGGAGCTGTTTTTT
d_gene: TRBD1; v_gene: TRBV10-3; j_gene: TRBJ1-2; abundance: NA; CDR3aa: CAIRGFPDRGAGYTF; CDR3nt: TGTGCCATCAGAGGATTCCCGGACAGGGGGGCTGGCTACACCTTC
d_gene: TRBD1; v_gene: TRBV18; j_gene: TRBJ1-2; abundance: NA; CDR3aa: CASSPRTGSNYGYTF; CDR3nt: TGTGCCAGCTCACCACGGACAGGGAGTAACTATGGCTACACCTTC
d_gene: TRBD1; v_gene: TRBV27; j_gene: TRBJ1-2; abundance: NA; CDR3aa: CASSSLRQGASGGYTF; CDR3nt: TGTGCCAGCAGTTCCCTTCGACAGGGGGCGTCTGGAGGCTACACCTTC
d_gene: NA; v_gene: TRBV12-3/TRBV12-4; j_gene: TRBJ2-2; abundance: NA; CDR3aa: CASQLYGELFF; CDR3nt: TGTGCCAGTCAATTATACGGGGAGCTGTTTTTT
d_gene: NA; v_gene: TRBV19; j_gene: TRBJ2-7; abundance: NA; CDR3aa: CASSRQASKEQYF; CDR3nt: TGTGCCAGTAGTCGACAGGCCTCTAAGGAGCAGTACTTC
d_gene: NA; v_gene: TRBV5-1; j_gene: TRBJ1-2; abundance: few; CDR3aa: CASSLAQPVGSNYGYTF; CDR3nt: TGCGCCAGCAGCTTGGCCCAGCCGGTAGGGTCCAACTATGGCTACACCTTC
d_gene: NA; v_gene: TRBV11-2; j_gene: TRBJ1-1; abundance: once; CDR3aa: CASSPNRVSYTEAFF; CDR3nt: TGTGCCAGCAGCCCGAACAGGGTATCGTACACTGAAGCTTTCTTT
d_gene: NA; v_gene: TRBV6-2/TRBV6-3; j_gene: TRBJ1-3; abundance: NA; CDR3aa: CASSYFGNTIYF; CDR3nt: TGTGCCAGCAGTTACTTTGGAAACACCATATATTTT
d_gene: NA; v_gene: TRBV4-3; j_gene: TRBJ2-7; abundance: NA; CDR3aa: CASSQGSGVTYEQYF; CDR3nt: TGCGCCAGCAGCCAAGGTTCTGGGGTAACCTACGAGCAGTACTTC
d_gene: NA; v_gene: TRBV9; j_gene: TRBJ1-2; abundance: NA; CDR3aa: CASSVDTGNYGYTF; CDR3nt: TGTGCCAGCAGCGTAGATACAGGGAACTATGGCTACACCTTC
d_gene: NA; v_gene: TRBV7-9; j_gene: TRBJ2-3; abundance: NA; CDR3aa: CASSLRGTLNTDTQYF; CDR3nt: TGTGCCAGCAGCTTAAGGGGTACGCTGAACACAGATACGCAGTATTTT
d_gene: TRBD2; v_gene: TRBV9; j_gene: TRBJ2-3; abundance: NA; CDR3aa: CASSPRGSGSSTDTQYF; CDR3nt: TGTGCCAGCAGCCCTCGTGGTAGCGGGAGTAGCACAGATACGCAGTATTTT
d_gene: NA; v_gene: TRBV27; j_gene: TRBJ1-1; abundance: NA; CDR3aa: CASSRRGGRSNTEAFF; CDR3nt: TGTGCCAGCAGTAGAAGGGGGGGAAGGTCGAACACTGAAGCTTTCTTT
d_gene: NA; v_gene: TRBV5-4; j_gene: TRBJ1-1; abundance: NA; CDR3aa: CASSVGGQMNTEAFF; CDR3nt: TGTGCCAGCAGCGTTGGTGGACAGATGAACACTGAAGCTTTCTTT
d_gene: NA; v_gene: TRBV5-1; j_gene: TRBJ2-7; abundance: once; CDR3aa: CASSLDGRTYEQYF; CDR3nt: TGCGCCAGCAGCTTGGATGGCAGAACCTACGAGCAGTACTTC
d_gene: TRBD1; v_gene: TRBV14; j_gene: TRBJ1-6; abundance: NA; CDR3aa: CASSRQGQGNSPLHF; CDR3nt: TGTGCCAGCAGCCGGCAAGGACAGGGAAACTCACCCCTCCACTTT
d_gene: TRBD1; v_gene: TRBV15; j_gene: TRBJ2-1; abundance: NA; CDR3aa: CATSRATGGRNNEQFF; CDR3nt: TGTGCCACCAGCAGGGCTACAGGGGGCCGGAACAATGAGCAGTTCTTC
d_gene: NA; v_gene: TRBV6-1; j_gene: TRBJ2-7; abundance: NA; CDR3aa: CASSDDSDSYEQYF; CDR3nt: TGTGCCAGCAGTGACGACAGCGACTCCTACGAGCAGTACTTC
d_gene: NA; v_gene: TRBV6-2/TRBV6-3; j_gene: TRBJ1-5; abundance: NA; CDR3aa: CASSYTGKWSQHF; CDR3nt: TGTGCCAGCAGCTATACAGGGAAATGGTCCCAGCATTTT
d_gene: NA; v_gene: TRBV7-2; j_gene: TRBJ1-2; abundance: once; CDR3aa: CASSLAPGSYGYTF; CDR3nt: TGTGCCAGCAGCTTAGCCCCAGGGTCCTATGGCTACACCTTC
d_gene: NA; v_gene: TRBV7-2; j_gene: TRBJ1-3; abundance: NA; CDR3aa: CASSLDRSSGNTIYF; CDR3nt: TGTGCCAGCAGCCTGGACAGAAGCTCTGGAAACACCATATATTTT
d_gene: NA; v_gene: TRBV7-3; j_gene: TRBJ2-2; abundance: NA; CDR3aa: CASSTQGANTGELFF; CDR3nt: TGTGCCAGCAGCACACAGGGAGCGAACACCGGGGAGCTGTTTTTT
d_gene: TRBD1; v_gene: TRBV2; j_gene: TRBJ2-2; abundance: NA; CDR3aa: CASSWDRETGELFF; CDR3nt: TGTGCCAGCAGTTGGGACAGAGAGACCGGGGAGCTGTTTTTT
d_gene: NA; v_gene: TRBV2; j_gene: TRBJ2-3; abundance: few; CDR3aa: CASRELFASTDTQYF; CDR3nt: TGTGCCAGCAGGGAGCTATTTGCTAGCACAGATACGCAGTATTTT
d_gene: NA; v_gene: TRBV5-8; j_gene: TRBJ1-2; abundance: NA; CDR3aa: CALQGIYGYTF; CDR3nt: TGTGCCCTCCAGGGAATCTATGGCTACACCTTC
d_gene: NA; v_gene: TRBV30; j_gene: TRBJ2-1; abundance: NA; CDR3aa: CAWSKGRVMDEQFF; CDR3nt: TGTGCCTGGAGTAAGGGAAGGGTTATGGATGAGCAGTTCTTC
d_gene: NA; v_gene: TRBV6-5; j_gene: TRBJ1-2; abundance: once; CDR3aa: CASSPGRGKYGYTF; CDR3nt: TGTGCCAGCAGCCCCGGGAGGGGCAAATATGGCTACACCTTC
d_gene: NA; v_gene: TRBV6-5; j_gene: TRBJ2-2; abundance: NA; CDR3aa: CASREYTGELFF; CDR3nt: TGTGCCAGTAGGGAGTACACCGGGGAGCTGTTTTTT
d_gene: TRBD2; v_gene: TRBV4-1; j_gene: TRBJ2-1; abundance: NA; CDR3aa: CASSQRRRTSGRNSSYNEQFF; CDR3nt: TGCGCCAGCAGCCAAAGACGAAGGACTAGCGGGAGAAACAGCTCCTACAATGAGCAGTTCTTC
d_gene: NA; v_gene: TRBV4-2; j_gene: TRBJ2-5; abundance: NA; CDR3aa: CASSQGYGGLQETQYF; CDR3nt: TGTGCCAGCAGCCAAGGCTACGGGGGTCTTCAAGAGACCCAGTACTTC
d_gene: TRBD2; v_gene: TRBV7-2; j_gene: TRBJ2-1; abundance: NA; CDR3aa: CASSRQAGGPRNEQFF; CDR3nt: TGTGCCAGCAGCCGGCAAGCGGGGGGGCCGCGCAATGAGCAGTTCTTC
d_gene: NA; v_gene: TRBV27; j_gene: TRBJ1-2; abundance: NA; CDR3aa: CASSLSPENYGYTF; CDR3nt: TGTGCCAGCAGTTTATCCCCCGAGAACTATGGCTACACCTTC
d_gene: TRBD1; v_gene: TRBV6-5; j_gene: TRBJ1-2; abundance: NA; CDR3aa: CASTVNRDRGNYTF; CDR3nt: TGTGCCAGCACCGTAAATCGGGACAGGGGAAACTACACCTTC